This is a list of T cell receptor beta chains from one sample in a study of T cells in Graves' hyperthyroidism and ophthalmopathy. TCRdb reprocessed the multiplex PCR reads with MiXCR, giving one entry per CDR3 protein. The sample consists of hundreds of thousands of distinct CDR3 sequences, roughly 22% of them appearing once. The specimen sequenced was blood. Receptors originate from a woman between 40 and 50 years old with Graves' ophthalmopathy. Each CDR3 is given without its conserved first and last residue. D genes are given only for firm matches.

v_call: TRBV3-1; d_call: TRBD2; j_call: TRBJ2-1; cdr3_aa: ASSQGFLAGASTEQF
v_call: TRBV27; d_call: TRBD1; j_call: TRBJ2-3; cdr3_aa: ASSLSGQGYTDTQY
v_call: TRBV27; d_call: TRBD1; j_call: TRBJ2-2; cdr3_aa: ASSPDRGGTGELF
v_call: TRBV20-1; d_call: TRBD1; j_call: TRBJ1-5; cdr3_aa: SARPDRGDQPQH
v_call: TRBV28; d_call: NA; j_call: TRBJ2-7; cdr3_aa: ASSLWQGPPYEQY
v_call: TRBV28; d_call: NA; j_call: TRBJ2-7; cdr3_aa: ASRESTYEQY
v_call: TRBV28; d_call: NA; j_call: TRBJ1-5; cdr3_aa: ASIGGKLISNQPQH
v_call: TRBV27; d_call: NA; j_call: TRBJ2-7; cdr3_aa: ASSLGRGNEQY
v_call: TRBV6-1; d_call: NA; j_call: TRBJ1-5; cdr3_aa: ASSDEATYSNQPQH
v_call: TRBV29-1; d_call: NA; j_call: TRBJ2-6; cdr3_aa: SVEEIWGAPGANVLT
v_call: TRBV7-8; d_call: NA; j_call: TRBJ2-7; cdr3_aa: ASSLAGDRGRSEQY
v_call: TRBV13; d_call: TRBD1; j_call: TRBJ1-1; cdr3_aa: ASSPRTGVDTEAF
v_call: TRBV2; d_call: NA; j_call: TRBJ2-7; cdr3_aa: ASSGRLLYEQY
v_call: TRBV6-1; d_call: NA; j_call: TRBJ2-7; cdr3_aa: ATRGARGVDEQY
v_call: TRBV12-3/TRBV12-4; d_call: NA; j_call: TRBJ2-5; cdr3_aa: ASRRLGDGTQY
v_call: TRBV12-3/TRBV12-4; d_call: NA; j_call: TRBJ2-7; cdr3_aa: ASTTLGLAGLLSYEQY
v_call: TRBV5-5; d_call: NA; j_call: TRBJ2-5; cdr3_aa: ASSLDVSQETQY
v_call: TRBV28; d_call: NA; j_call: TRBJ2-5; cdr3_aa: ASSAQGGTQY
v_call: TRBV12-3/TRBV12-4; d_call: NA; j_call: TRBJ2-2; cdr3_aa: ASSPRGTPGTGELF
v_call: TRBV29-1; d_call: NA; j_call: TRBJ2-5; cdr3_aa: SVQYTRARETQY
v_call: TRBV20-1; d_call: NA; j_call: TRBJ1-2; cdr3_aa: SARDPDRLYGYT
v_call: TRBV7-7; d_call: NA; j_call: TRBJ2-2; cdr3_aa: ASSRDGTGELF
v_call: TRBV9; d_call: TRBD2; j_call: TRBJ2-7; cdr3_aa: ASSSAPSGYEQY
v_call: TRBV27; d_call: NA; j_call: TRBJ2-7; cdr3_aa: ASRQLGGARYEQY
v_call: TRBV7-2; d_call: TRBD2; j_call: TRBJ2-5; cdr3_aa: ASSTVGGRETQY
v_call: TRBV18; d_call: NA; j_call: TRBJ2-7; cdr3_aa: ASSPPGLSSYEQY
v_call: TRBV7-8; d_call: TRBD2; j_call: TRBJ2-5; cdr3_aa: ASKKPGTSEETQY
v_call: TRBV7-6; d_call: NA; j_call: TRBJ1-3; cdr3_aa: ASSLGLNSGNTIY
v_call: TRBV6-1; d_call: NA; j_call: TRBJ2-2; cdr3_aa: ASTAGGRGRGTGELF
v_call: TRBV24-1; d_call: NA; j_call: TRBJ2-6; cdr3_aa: ATSLSGANVLT
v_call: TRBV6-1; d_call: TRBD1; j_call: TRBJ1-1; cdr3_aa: ASRETGWTEAF
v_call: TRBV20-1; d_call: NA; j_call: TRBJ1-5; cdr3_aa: SAVGAGWNQPQH
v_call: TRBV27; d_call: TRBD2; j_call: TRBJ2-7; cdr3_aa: ASSSPFSSGSSYEQY